The 30 T cell receptor beta chains below were found in one sample sequenced in a study of naive and memory T cell subsets. Treatment noted: skin biopsy from PPD injection site in Mantoux-positive individual. Unsorted total RNA, roughly 1 to 1000 ng, was DNase treated before reverse transcription. For blood and skin samples, reverse transcription used TCR alpha and beta constant primers. MiXCR was run by TCRdb on the UMI-ligation and nested PCR reads, yielding one entry per CDR3 protein. This repertoire shows 15,000 to 20,000 distinct CDR3 sequences, approximately 9.7% found once; its top ten account for nearly 7%. The sample was skin, taken from a tuberculin skin test site. All receptors derive from an adult in good health.

This clonotype was counted many times. The CDR3 DNA reads TGCAGTGCCCGAAGGACAGGGAGGGAGACCCAGTACTTC. Encoded protein: CSARRTGRETQYF. The chain couples TRBV20-1 to TRBJ2-5; 8 bases agree with TRBD1. The V and J ends lost 6 bases and 5 bases, in that order; junction bases with no gene match: 8. The CDR3 is 13 amino acids. Germline CDR1 is DFQATT and CDR2 is SNEGSKA (reference sequence).

This clonotype was picked up many times. This chain connects TRBV4-3 to TRBJ2-7; 7 positions match TRBD1. Germline V lookup: CDR1 LGHNA, CDR2 YSLEER. Trimming removed 4 bases from V and 4 bases from J; junction bases left unmatched: 10. The CDR3 runs to 15 residues. The CDR3, as DNA: TGCGCCAGCAGCCTGACAGGGACAAAGTTGTACGAGCAGTACTTC. It yields the protein CASSLTGTKLYEQYF.

The J gene is TRBJ2-1, the V gene TRBV12-3 or TRBV12-4; D remains unclear. Trimming cost V 5 bases and J 0 bases, with 8 bases left between them. The CDR3 runs to 14 residues. CDR3 sequence reads: CASSEWDSYNEQFF. DNA for the CDR3: TGTGCCAGCAGTGAATGGGACTCCTACAATGAGCAGTTCTTC.

This clonotype appeared many times. V and J are TRBV6-5 and TRBJ2-7; D is perhaps TRBD1 (5 bases). The V end was cut by 0 bases, the J end by 7 bases, with 16 bases between. This CDR3 has 15 amino acids. The germline gives CDR1 MNHEY, CDR2 SVGAGI. In DNA, the CDR3 is TGTGCCAGCAGTTACTCTAGGACAACGACGAGGGAGCAGTACTTC. Translation gives CASSYSRTTTREQYF.

This clonotype has a handful of counts. J is TRBJ2-1 and V is TRBV12-3 or TRBV12-4; TRBD1 matches 7 bases. V dropped 5 bases and J dropped 0; count of bases not matched to a gene: 13. CDR3 size: 18 residues. The CDR3 DNA is TGTGCCAGCAGTCCCCATGCCGGGACAGAGTCCTCCTACAATGAGCAGTTCTTC. Translation: CASSPHAGTESSYNEQFF.

In this sample, this clonotype turned up a few times. The chain is built from TRBV11-2 and TRBJ1-4; TRBD1 is a possible D gene (6 bases). The ends were cut back, 3 bases at V and 1 base at J, with 12 bases in the middle. The CDR3 covers 16 residues. Germline V gives CDR1 SGHAT, CDR2 FQNNGV. The CDR3 nucleotides are TGTGCCAGCAGCTTCCCGACAGGCGGAACTAATGAAAAACTGTTTTTT. Encoded protein: CASSFPTGGTNEKLFF.

There are many counts of this clonotype. The genes are TRBV29-1 and TRBJ1-2, with 7 bases lining up with TRBD1. Trimming at V came to 6 bases and at J to 5 bases, leaving 9 bases not matched to a gene. The germline CDR1 and CDR2 sequences are SQVTM and ANQGSEA. This CDR3 is built from 13 residues. CDR3 DNA sequence: TGCAGCGTGAACGTGGGGACAGTGTATGGCTACACCTTC. Its protein is CSVNVGTVYGYTF.

This clonotype was seen only a few times. V gene TRBV3-1 combines with J gene TRBJ2-1, with 11 bases that match TRBD2. This CDR3 contains 16 residues. Germline V gene lookup returns CDR1 LGHDT and CDR2 YNNKEL (reference sequence). J gave up 3 bases and V 5 bases, and 6 bases lay outside the gene matches. The CDR3 loop is CASSDRLAGGYNEQFF. As DNA, the CDR3 is TGTGCCAGCAGCGACCGTCTAGCGGGAGGCTACAATGAGCAGTTCTTC.

This clonotype was counted between two and nine times. The V and J genes are TRBV28 and TRBJ1-1; D unresolved. CDR1 MDHEN and CDR2 SYDVKM come from the germline V gene. CDR3 length: 12 amino acids. Trimming cost V 5 bases and J 0 bases, with 4 bases left between them. The CDR3 loop is CASSKLNTEAFF. Here the CDR3 DNA reads TGTGCCAGCAGTAAATTGAACACTGAAGCTTTCTTT. The variable domain in full, with the rest retrieved from reference TRBV28 and TRBJ1-1, is DVKVTQSSRYLVKRTGEKVFLECVQDMDHENMFWYRQDPGLGLRLIYFSYDVKMKEKGDIPEGYSVSREKKERFSLILESASTNQTSMYLCASSKLNTEAFFGQGTRLTVV.

This clonotype was counted at least ten times. V usage is TRBV20-1 and J usage is TRBJ2-7; TRBD1 or TRBD2 may be the D gene (5 bases each). V lost 5 bases and J 3 bases, leaving 17 bases between the germline ends. Germline V lookup: CDR1 DFQATT, CDR2 SNEGSKA (reference sequence). The CDR3 has 14 amino acids. The CDR3, as DNA: TGCAGTGCTGCAAGTCCCGGGACGGGCTACGAGCAGTACTTC. Translation gives CSAASPGTGYEQYF.

Concerning this clonotype: A read error may be the cause here, since a much bigger clone is one base away. The rearrangement links TRBV29-1 to TRBJ2-1; D perhaps matches TRBD2 (5 bases). The V end was cut by 2 bases, the J end by 6 bases, with 8 bases between. Germline V gives CDR1 SQVTM, CDR2 ANQGSEA. The CDR3 covers 12 residues. Here the CDR3 reads CSVETRGNEQFF. CDR3 bases: TGCAGCGTTGAAACACGGGGCAATGAGCAGTTCTTC.

This clonotype was observed many times. The chain has TRBV7-9 and TRBJ2-2; TRBD2 is a possible D gene (6 bases). The V gene's germline CDR1 is SEHNR and CDR2 FQNEAQ (reference sequence). CDR3 length: 19 amino acids. Trimming left V 4 bases short and J 1 base short, with 22 bases between. CDR3 DNA: TGTGCCAGCAGCTCTCCCACCACTACCGGGACTCGGAACACCGGGGAGCTGTTTTTT. Its protein is CASSSPTTTGTRNTGELFF. The variable domain in full, with the rest retrieved from reference TRBV7-9 and TRBJ2-2, is DTGVSQNPRHKITKRGQNVTFRCDPISEHNRLYWYRQTLGQGPEFLTYFQNEAQLEKSRLLSDRFSAERPKGSFSTLEIQRTEQGDSAMYLCASSSPTTTGTRNTGELFFGEGSRLTVL.

This clonotype was seen at least ten times. V gene TRBV10-3 combines with J gene TRBJ2-3; 8 bases are a match to TRBD1. The CDR3 runs 16 residues. The germline gives CDR1 ENHRY, CDR2 SYGVKD. Trimming at V came to 3 bases and at J to 1 base, leaving 6 bases not matched to a gene. The CDR3 coding sequence is TGTGCCATCAGTGATAAGGGACAGGTGGGCACAGATACGCAGTATTTT. Encoded protein: CAISDKGQVGTDTQYF.

The chain is built from TRBV6-2 or TRBV6-3 and TRBJ2-7; D may match TRBD1 or TRBD2 (5 bases each). Germline V CDR1 and CDR2: MNHEY, SVGEGT. This CDR3 contains 15 residues. Trimming stripped 5 bases from V and 2 bases from J, with 16 bases between. Here the CDR3 reads CASSTRDALTYEQYF. In nucleotides, the CDR3 is TGTGCCAGCAGTACCCGGGACGCACTCACCTACGAGCAGTACTTC.

This sequence joins TRBV21-1 and TRBJ2-3; no check of the table's D call, TRBD1, against the DNA was made. TRBV21-1 is listed as a pseudogene. The CDR3 spans 19 residues. CDR3 DNA sequence: TGTGCCAGCAGCAAGACCTGTGACTACACGTGGGGAAGCACAGATACGCAGTATTTT. Its translation: CASSKTCDYTWGSTDTQYF.

The chain links TRBV21-1 to TRBJ2-7; no DNA check was done on the table's D call, TRBD1. TRBV21-1 is assigned pseudogene status. This CDR3 contains 15 residues. The CDR3 region is CASSSTGTGSYEQYF. The CDR3 DNA is TGTGCCAGCAGCAGCACCGGGACAGGGTCCTACGAGCAGTACTTC.

The chain couples TRBV28 to TRBJ2-2; perhaps D is TRBD1 or TRBD2 (5 bases each). Germline CDR1 and CDR2: MDHEN and SYDVKM. Trimming stripped 6 bases from V and 6 bases from J, with 14 bases between. CDR3 size: 14 residues. The CDR3 protein is CASSERGVSGELFF. CDR3 sequence (DNA): TGTGCCAGCAGCGAAAGAGGGGTGTCCGGGGAGCTGTTTTTT.

This clonotype is medium-sized in the sample. V usage is TRBV29-1 and J usage is TRBJ2-6; 7 bases map to TRBD1. The germline V gene encodes CDR1 SQVTM and CDR2 ANQGSEA. V lost 6 bases and J lost 0; bases outside the gene matches: 8. This CDR3 is built from 16 residues. The CDR3 loop is CSVLDRSYSGANVLTF. The CDR3 DNA reads as TGCAGCGTCCTGGACAGGTCCTACTCTGGGGCCAACGTCCTGACTTTC.

J is TRBJ2-2 and V is TRBV7-2, with a weak D call TRBD1 (6 bases). The germline CDR1 and CDR2 sequences are SGHTA and FQGNSA. The CDR3 has 14 amino acids. Trimming removed 5 bases from V and 5 bases from J, with 12 bases in between. The DNA for the CDR3 is TGTGCCAGCAGCACCCTCGGACAGACCGGGGAGCTGTTTTTT. This sequence encodes CASSTLGQTGELFF. The full variable domain, its missing parts supplied by reference TRBV7-2 and TRBJ2-2, is GAGVSQSPSNKVTEKGKDVELRCDPISGHTALYWYRQSLGQGLEFLIYFQGNSAPDKSGLPSDRFSAERTGGSVSTLTIQRTQQEDSAVYLCASSTLGQTGELFFGEGSRLTVL.

This clonotype has at least ten counts. This chain links TRBV11-2 with TRBJ2-3; D gene unclear. The CDR3 length is 12 residues. The V gene lost 4 bases and the J gene lost 2 bases, with 4 bases spanning the gap. CDR1 and CDR2 from the germline V gene are SGHAT and FQNNGV. CDR3 DNA sequence: TGTGCCAGCAGCTCCCCCACAGATACGCAGTATTTT. Its protein is CASSSPTDTQYF.

In its sample, this clonotype was seen many times. The chain joins TRBV7-6 to TRBJ2-2; D remains unclear. Germline CDR1 is SGHVS and CDR2 is FNYEAQ. V lost 2 bases and J lost 7, with 5 bases in between. The CDR3 is 12 residues long. CDR3 nucleotide sequence: TGTGCCAGCAGCTTAAGGGACGGGGAGCTGTTTTTT. It codes for CASSLRDGELFF.

The genes are TRBV7-8 and TRBJ1-2; TRBD1 might be the D (5 bases). The germline V and J ends were trimmed by 4 bases and 6 bases, with 21 bases remaining between them. Germline values: CDR1 SGHVS, CDR2 FQNEAQ. The CDR3 has 16 residues. The CDR3 here is CASSWLRGQGEDGYTF. In DNA form, the CDR3 reads TGTGCCAGCAGCTGGCTCCGAGGCCAGGGAGAGGATGGCTACACCTTC.

This clonotype was counted ten times or more. V usage is TRBV5-6 and J usage is TRBJ2-3, with unresolved D. Germline lookup yields CDR1 SGHDT and CDR2 YYEEEE. The CDR3 is 13 residues long. V gave up 0 bases and J gave up 4 bases, with 6 bases separating them. The DNA for the CDR3 is TGTGCCAGCAGCTTGGTATTCGCAGATACGCAGTATTTT. Translation gives CASSLVFADTQYF. Supplemented by reference TRBV5-6 and TRBJ2-3, the full variable domain reads DAGVTQSPTHLIKTRGQQVTLRCSPKSGHDTVSWYQQALGQGPQFIFQYYEEEERQRGNFPDRFSGHQFPNYSSELNVNALLLGDSALYLCASSLVFADTQYFGPGTRLTVL.

By share, this clonotype counts as medium-sized (0.01 to 0.1%). This chain links TRBV28 with TRBJ1-5; unclear D gene. CDR3 length: 16 amino acids. Trimming took off 2 bases at V and 1 base at J, with 12 bases between the two ends. In germline, CDR1 is MDHEN, CDR2 SYDVKM. CDR3 sequence: CASSLPEALSNQPQHF. In DNA, the CDR3 is TGTGCCAGCAGTTTACCGGAGGCTTTGAGCAATCAGCCCCAGCATTTT.

Within the sample, this clonotype is medium-sized. This rearrangement joins TRBV25-1 to TRBJ2-7, with 10 positions matching TRBD1. The CDR3 spans 12 residues. With 7 bases clipped from V and 4 bases from J, the junction kept 1 base outside the gene matches. The germline V gene encodes CDR1 MGHDK and CDR2 SYGVNS. In DNA form, the CDR3 reads TGTGCCAGCAAGGGACAGGGGTACGAGCAGTACTTC. Its protein product is CASKGQGYEQYF.

Of note for this clonotype: Just one base apart from a much larger clone, this may be a read error. This rearrangement joins TRBV6-2 or TRBV6-3 to TRBJ2-7; 8 positions agree with TRBD1. The CDR3 sequence is 14 residues long. Germline-derived CDR1 and CDR2 are MNHEY and SVGEGT. CDR3 residues: CANSNGQGAYEQYF. CDR3 DNA sequence: TGTGCCAACAGTAACGGACAGGGAGCCTACGAGCAGTACTTC.

The table lists this clonotype with many counts. The J gene is TRBJ1-2, the V gene TRBV6-5; the D is unclear. The germline gives CDR1 MNHEY, CDR2 SVGAGI. The V end was cut by 0 bases, the J end by 2 bases, with 7 bases between. CDR3 length: 14 amino acids. CDR3 coding DNA: TGTGCCAGCAGTTACTCGAAAGGGAACTATGGCTACACCTTC. Translating gives CASSYSKGNYGYTF.

The chain carries TRBV5-1 and TRBJ2-2; 9 positions match TRBD2. The junction had 2 bases not matched to a gene; V was cut back by 0 bases and J by 2 bases. Germline V gene sequence: CDR1 SGHRS, CDR2 YFSETQ. The CDR3 has 16 residues. The CDR3 nucleotides are TGCGCCAGCAGCTTGGCCCTAGCGGGAAACACCGGGGAGCTGTTTTTT. It is translated as CASSLALAGNTGELFF.

The V gene is TRBV2, the J gene TRBJ2-5; 10 bases line up with TRBD2. This CDR3 contains 16 residues. Germline CDR1 SNHLY, CDR2 FYNNEI. The V and J ends lost 1 base and 3 bases, in that order; junction bases with no gene match: 5. Here the CDR3 reads CASSEVGAGGKETQYF. The CDR3 DNA sequence: TGTGCCAGCAGTGAAGTTGGAGCGGGGGGGAAAGAGACCCAGTACTTC. The variable domain in full, with the rest retrieved from reference TRBV2 and TRBJ2-5, is EPEVTQTPSHQVTQMGQEVILRCVPISNHLYFYWYRQILGQKVEFLVSFYNNEISEKSEIFDDQFSVERPDGSNFTLKIRSTKLEDSAMYFCASSEVGAGGKETQYFGPGTRLLVL.

The sample holds many counts of this clonotype. The rearrangement links TRBV10-2 to TRBJ2-2, with TRBD2 as a possible D gene (6 bases). The CDR3 consists of 15 residues. Deletions cut 7 bases from V and 0 bases from J, with 12 bases between. Germline V lookup: CDR1 WSHSY, CDR2 SAAADI. In DNA, the CDR3 is TGCGCCAGCAAAATAGCGGAAGCGAACACCGGGGAGCTGTTTTTT. Protein sequence: CASKIAEANTGELFF.